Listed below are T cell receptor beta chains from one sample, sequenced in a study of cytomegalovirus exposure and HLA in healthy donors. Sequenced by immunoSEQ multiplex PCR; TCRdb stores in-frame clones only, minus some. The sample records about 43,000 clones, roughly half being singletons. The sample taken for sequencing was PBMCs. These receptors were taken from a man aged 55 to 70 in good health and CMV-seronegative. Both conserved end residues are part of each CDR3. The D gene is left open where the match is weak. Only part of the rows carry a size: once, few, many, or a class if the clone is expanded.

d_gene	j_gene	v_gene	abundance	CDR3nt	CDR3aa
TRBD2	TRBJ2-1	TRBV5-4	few	TGTGCCAGCACCGGTACTAGCGGGAGCTCCTACAATGAGCAGTTCTTC	CASTGTSGSSYNEQFF
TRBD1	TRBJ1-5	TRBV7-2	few	TGTGCCAGCAGCCGAATAACGACAGGGCGGGGGGGTCAGCCCCAGCATTTT	CASSRITTGRGGQPQHF
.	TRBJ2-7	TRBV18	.	TGTGCCAGCTCACCCCCCAGCGATCGCGAGCAGTACTTC	CASSPPSDREQYF
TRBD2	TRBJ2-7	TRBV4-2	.	TGTGCCAGCAGCCAGGAACTAGCGGGAGCGCCCTACGAGCAGTACTTC	CASSQELAGAPYEQYF
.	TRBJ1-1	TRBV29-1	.	TGCAGCGTTCTTTCTTCGGCTGAAGCTTTCTTT	CSVLSSAEAFF
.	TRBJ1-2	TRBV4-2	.	TGTGCCAGCAGCCGGGGGGGCCGGAGCGTCAGCCAGGCGAACTATGGCTACACCTTC	CASSRGGRSVSQANYGYTF
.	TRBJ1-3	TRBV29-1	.	TGCAGCGTTCACGAGCCTGGAAACACCATATATTTT	CSVHEPGNTIYF
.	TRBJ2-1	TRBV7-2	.	TGTGCCAGCAGCTTAGGGTTAGCCGCCCACAATGAGCAGTTCTTC	CASSLGLAAHNEQFF
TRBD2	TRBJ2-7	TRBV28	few	TGTGCCAGCACCATAGCGGGAGCAAGGTCCTACGAGCAGTACTTC	CASTIAGARSYEQYF
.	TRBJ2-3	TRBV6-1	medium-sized	TGTGCCACGAAACCCCCGGGAGATACGCAGTATTTT	CATKPPGDTQYF
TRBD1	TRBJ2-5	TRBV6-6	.	TGTGCCAGCAGTTACGACGGTATCAGGGGGGAGACCCAGTACTTC	CASSYDGIRGETQYF
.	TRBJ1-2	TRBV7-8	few	TGTGCCAGCAGCTCGACAGTGGGCTACACCTTC	CASSSTVGYTF
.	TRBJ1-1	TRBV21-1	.	TGTGCCAGCAGCAAAGGGGGACAGGGGGCGTCCTTATCTTTCTTT	CASSKGGQGASLSFF
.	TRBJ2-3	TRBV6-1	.	TGTGCCAGCAGTGAAGCGTCGTTTTCGGGTACGCAGTATTTT	CASSEASFSGTQYF
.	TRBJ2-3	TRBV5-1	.	TGCGCCAGCAGCTTGGGGACAGCCGATACGCAGTGTTTT	CASSLGTADTQCF
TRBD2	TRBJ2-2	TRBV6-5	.	TGTGCCAGCAGTTTCCTGGGTAGCGGGAGCACCGGGGAGCTGTTTTTT	CASSFLGSGSTGELFF
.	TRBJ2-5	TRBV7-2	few	TGTGCCAGCAGCTTAGTAAGGGGTCGGGAGACCCAGTACTTC	CASSLVRGRETQYF
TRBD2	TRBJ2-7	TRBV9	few	TGTGCCAGCAGCCCTAGCGGGAGGTTTAACGAGCAGTACTTC	CASSPSGRFNEQYF
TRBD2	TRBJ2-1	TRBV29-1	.	TGCAGCGTTGAACAGCTAGCGGGAGACAATGAGCAGTTCTTC	CSVEQLAGDNEQFF
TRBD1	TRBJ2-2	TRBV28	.	TGTGCCAGCAGCCCCACGGGACAGGGGGCCGGGGAGCTGTTTTTT	CASSPTGQGAGELFF
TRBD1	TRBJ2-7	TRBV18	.	TGTGCCAGCTCTGTCGACAGGGGGCGGTACGAGCAGTACTTC	CASSVDRGRYEQYF
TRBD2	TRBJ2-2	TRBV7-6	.	TGTGCCAGCAGCTCGACCAGGACTAGCGGGACGAACACCGGGGAGCTGTTTTTT	CASSSTRTSGTNTGELFF
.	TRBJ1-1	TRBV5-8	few	TGTGCCAGCAGCTTGATAAAAGGGGCAGAAGCTTTCTTT	CASSLIKGAEAFF
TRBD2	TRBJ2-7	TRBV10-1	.	TGCGCCAGCAGTGCCGTATTGGGAGGGGAAGAGCAGTACTTC	CASSAVLGGEEQYF
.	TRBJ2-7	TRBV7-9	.	TGTGCCAGCAGCCCCGGGGGATACTACGAGCAGTACTTC	CASSPGGYYEQYF
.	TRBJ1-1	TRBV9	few	TGTGCCAGCAGCGTAGCGGCAGCTAGAATGAACACTGAAGCTTTCTTT	CASSVAAARMNTEAFF
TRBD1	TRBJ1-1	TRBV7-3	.	TGTGCCAGCAGCCGGGGACAGGGCCGAGGTTTAGCTTTCTTT	CASSRGQGRGLAFF
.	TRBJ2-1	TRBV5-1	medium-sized	TGCGCCAGCTCAACGGGGACACACAATGAGCAGTTCTTC	CASSTGTHNEQFF
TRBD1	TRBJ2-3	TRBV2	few	TGTGCCAGCAGTGAACAGGGGACAGGGCTCACAGATACGCAGTATTTT	CASSEQGTGLTDTQYF
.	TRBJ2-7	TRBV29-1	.	TGCAGCGTGGGCGGGTCTCCTCCTTCCTACGAGCAGTACTTC	CSVGGSPPSYEQYF
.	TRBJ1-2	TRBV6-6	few	TGTGCCAGCAGGGAGGTTGTCCGGGGCTACACCTTC	CASREVVRGYTF
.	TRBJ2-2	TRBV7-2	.	TGTGCCAGCAGCTTAGCAGGGGCGGGGCGGAGGCTTGGGTCCGGGGAGCTGTTTTTT	CASSLAGAGRRLGSGELFF
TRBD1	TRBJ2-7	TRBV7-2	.	TGTGCCAGCAGCCCGACTAGGACAGGGAACGAGCAGTACTTC	CASSPTRTGNEQYF
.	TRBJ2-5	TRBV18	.	TGTGCCAGCTCACCAGACTCATCAGAGACCCAGTACTTC	CASSPDSSETQYF
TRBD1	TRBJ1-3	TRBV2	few	TGTGCCAGCAGGGGGACAGTAAGGATGAACACCATATATTTT	CASRGTVRMNTIYF
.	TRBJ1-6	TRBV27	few	TGTGCCAGCAGTTTAACGAGGGCGAATTCACCCCTCCACTTT	CASSLTRANSPLHF
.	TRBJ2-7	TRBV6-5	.	TGTGCCAGCAGGGCGGCAGGAGGTCCCTACGAGCAGTACTTC	CASRAAGGPYEQYF
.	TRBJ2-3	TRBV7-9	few	TGTGCCAGCAGCTTAGCGGGAGCGGATACGCAGTATTTT	CASSLAGADTQYF